This T cell receptor beta chain was sequenced in a study of identical twins. Study-wide findings and caveats: Models predicted less out-of-frame TCR alpha sharing in monozygotic twins than was found.

A universal primer site arose from template switching, and cDNA bore unique molecular identifiers. TCRdb called the 5' RACE reads again in MiXCR, with one record for every CDR3 protein. Altogether under 1 million distinct CDR3 sequences are present, around an eighth being singletons, with the ten largest covering 1.5% to 2%. Trimming took 0 bases from V and 5 from J, leaving 10 bases between them. Germline V gene sequence: CDR1 LGHNA, CDR2 YNFKEQ. The CDR3 has 15 residues. This clonotype has only one observation. As yet, its antigen is unknown. In addition, the sample was reused for a study of yellow fever vaccine responses in identical twins.

Sample: PBMCs. This TCR came from a woman between 18 and 29 years old in good health. J is TRBJ2-2 and V is TRBV4-2; tentatively, D is TRBD2 (5 bases). CDR3: CASSQDSPGTGELFF. For the CDR3, the DNA is TGTGCCAGCAGCCAAGATTCCCCGGGGACCGGGGAGCTGTTTTTT.